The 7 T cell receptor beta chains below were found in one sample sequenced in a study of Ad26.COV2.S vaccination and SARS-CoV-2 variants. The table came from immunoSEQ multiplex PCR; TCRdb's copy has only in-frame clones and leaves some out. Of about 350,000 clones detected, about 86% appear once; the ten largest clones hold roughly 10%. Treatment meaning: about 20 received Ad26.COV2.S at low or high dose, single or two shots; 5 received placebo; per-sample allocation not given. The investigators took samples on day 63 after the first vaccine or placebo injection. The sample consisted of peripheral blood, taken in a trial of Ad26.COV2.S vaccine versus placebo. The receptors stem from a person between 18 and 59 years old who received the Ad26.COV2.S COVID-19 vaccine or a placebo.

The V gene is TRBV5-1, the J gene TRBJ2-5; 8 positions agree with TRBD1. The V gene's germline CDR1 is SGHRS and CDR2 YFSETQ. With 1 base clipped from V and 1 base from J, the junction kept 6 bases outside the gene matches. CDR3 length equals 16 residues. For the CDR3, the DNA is TGCGCCAGCAGCTTGCTCCCAGGGGGCGTCCAAGAGACCCAGTACTTC. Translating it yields CASSLLPGGVQETQYF.

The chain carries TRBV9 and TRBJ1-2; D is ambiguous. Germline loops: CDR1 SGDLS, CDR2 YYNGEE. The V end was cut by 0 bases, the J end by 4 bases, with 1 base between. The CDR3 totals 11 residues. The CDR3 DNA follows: TGTGCCAGCAGCGTAGGCTATGGCTACACCTTC. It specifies CASSVGYGYTF.

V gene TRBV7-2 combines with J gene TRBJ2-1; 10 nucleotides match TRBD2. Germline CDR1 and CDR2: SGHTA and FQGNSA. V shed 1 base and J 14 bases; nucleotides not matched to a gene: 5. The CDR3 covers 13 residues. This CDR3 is CASSLGASGRKFF. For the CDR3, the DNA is TGTGCCAGCAGCTTAGGGGCTAGCGGGAGAAAGTTCTTC.

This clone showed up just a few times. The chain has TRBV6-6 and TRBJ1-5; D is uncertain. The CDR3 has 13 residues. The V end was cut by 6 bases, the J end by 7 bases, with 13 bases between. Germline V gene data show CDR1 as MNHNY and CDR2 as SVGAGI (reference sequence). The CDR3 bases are TGTGCCAGCAGCACGAGGGAACTGCAGCCCCAGCATTTT. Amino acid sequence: CASSTRELQPQHF.

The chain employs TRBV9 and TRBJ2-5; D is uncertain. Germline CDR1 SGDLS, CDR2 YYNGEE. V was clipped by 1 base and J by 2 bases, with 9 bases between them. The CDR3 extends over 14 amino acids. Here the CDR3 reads CASSVRAAQETQYF. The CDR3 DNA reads TGTGCCAGCAGCGTAAGGGCAGCACAAGAGACCCAGTACTTC.

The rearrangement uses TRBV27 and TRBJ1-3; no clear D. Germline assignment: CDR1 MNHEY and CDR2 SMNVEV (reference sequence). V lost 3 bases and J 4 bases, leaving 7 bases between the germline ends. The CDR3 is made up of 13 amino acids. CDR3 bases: TGTGCCAGCAGTTTGACGAGGGGAAACACCATATATTTT. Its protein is CASSLTRGNTIYF.

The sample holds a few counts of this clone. The CDR3 region is CASRGGHQMNTEAFF. The CDR3 DNA follows: TGTGCCAGCAGAGGCGGACACCAAATGAACACTGAAGCTTTCTTT. The V and J genes are TRBV6-6 and TRBJ1-1; a weak D match, TRBD1 (5 bases). Per the germline V gene, CDR1 is MNHNY and CDR2 is SVGAGI (reference sequence). With 6 bases removed from V and 0 bases from J, the gap between germline ends came to 14 bases. The CDR3 is made up of 15 amino acids.